These T cell receptor beta chains were read from a single sample in a study of blood T cell repertoires in COVID-19. Libraries were prepared by immunoSEQ multiplex PCR; TCRdb keeps only in-frame clonotypes and omits some of them. The data contain some 240,000 clones, approximately 90% of them singletons. Source material: peripheral blood. The receptors come from a man aged 55-75 years with COVID-19, enrolled during active disease. The CDR3 runs from the conserved cysteine through the conserved F or W. A D gene is named only where the DNA matches it firmly. Not all rows give a size; the values are once, few, many and, for expanded clones, a class.

j_call d_call clone_size v_call cdr3_nt cdr3_aa
TRBJ1-3 NA NA TRBV7-9 TGTGCCAGCAGCCCCGGACAGGGAAACACCATATATTTT CASSPGQGNTIYF
TRBJ1-5 TRBD1 NA TRBV28 TGTGCCAGCAGTCCCTTAGGACAGGGAGGTCAGCCCCAGCATTTT CASSPLGQGGQPQHF
TRBJ2-7 TRBD2 NA TRBV6-5 TGTGCCAGCAGTTTTCCTAGCGGGAGTACTTGGGAGCAGTACTTC CASSFPSGSTWEQYF
TRBJ1-2 NA NA TRBV2 TGTGCCAGCAGTGATTCGGGGGTGGGCTACACCTTC CASSDSGVGYTF
TRBJ2-5 NA NA TRBV5-3 TGTGCCAGAAGCTTACAGAGCCAGGAGACCCAGTACTTC CARSLQSQETQYF
TRBJ1-5 NA NA TRBV5-1 TGCGCCAGCAGCTTGGACGGGGCAGGGGTAGGTCAGCCCCAGCATTTT CASSLDGAGVGQPQHF
TRBJ2-1 NA NA TRBV12-3/TRBV12-4 TGTGCCAGCAGTTTAGTCAGGGAACCGTTCTTC CASSLVREPFF
TRBJ1-2 TRBD1 NA TRBV7-9 TGTGCCAGCAGCTCGGGACAGGGACTCATCGATGGCTACACCTTC CASSSGQGLIDGYTF
TRBJ2-1 TRBD2 NA TRBV12-5 TGTGCTAGTGGTTTGGTTCTGGGGGGAGGGCCGGTTTACAATGAGCAGTTCTTC CASGLVLGGGPVYNEQFF
TRBJ2-5 NA NA TRBV24-1 TGTGCCACCAGTGACCCGATCCGGGAGACCCAGTACTTC CATSDPIRETQYF
TRBJ1-1 NA NA TRBV14 TGTGCCAGCAGCCTTTCGGTGAACACTGAAGCTTTCTTT CASSLSVNTEAFF
TRBJ2-7 TRBD1 few TRBV7-9 TGTGCCAGCAGCCGGGACAGGACAAGCTCCTACGAGCAGTACTTC CASSRDRTSSYEQYF
TRBJ1-5 NA NA TRBV2 TGTGCCAGCAGTGTGGGGGCCCTGTCCAATCAGCCCCAGCATTTT CASSVGALSNQPQHF
TRBJ2-1 TRBD1 NA TRBV6-1 TGTGCCAGCAGCTCTCCCGGGACAGGGGACAATGAGCAGTTCTTC CASSSPGTGDNEQFF
TRBJ1-1 NA once TRBV5-5 TGTGCCAGCAGCCCCAGAAACATGAACACTGAAGCTTTCTTT CASSPRNMNTEAFF
TRBJ2-1 TRBD1 NA TRBV7-2 TGTGCCAGCAGCGCAGGGACAGGGGGCTACAATGAGCAGTTCTTC CASSAGTGGYNEQFF
TRBJ2-2 TRBD1 NA TRBV9 TGTGCCAGCAGCCCCAGACAGGGGGGGAACACCGGGGAGCTGTTTTTT CASSPRQGGNTGELFF
TRBJ1-2 NA NA TRBV2 TGTGCCAGCAGTGAGGACAGCCATGGCTACACCTTC CASSEDSHGYTF
TRBJ2-3 TRBD1 NA TRBV5-4 TGTGCCAGCACCTTGGACAGGAGTTTTACTAGCACAGATACGCAGTATTTT CASTLDRSFTSTDTQYF
TRBJ2-1 TRBD1 NA TRBV5-1 TGCGCCAGCAGCTTTTCGGGACAGGGTATCAATGAGCAGTTCTTC CASSFSGQGINEQFF
TRBJ1-2 TRBD1 NA TRBV29-1 TGCAGCGTTGGACCCCGGGACAGCCCTAACTATGGCTACACCTTC CSVGPRDSPNYGYTF
TRBJ2-3 TRBD2 NA TRBV5-1 TGCGCCAGCAGCCTCGGACTAGCGGGGAACACAGATACGCAGTATTTT CASSLGLAGNTDTQYF
TRBJ2-2 TRBD2 once TRBV5-1 TGCGCCAGCAGCATAACTAGCGGGAGAATACACGGGGAGCTGTTTTTT CASSITSGRIHGELFF
TRBJ1-6 NA NA TRBV10-3 TGTGCCCTTTCGACAGGCATGAGGGGTTCACCCCTCCACTTT CALSTGMRGSPLHF
TRBJ2-7 TRBD1 NA TRBV4-1 TGCGCCAGCAGCCAACTGACAGGGAGCTCCTACGAGCAGTACTTC CASSQLTGSSYEQYF
TRBJ1-3 TRBD1 NA TRBV11-2 TGTGCCAGCAGCGCTAGGGGGCCGGGTAGGGGCTCTGGAAACACCATATATTTT CASSARGPGRGSGNTIYF
TRBJ1-2 TRBD1 NA TRBV20-1 TGCAGTGCAGGGGGCGACTATGGCTACACCTTC CSAGGDYGYTF
TRBJ2-1 TRBD1 once TRBV19 TGTGCCAGTAGCACCGGACAGGGGCCTTTCGCCTACAATGAGCAGTTCTTC CASSTGQGPFAYNEQFF
TRBJ1-3 NA once TRBV13 TGTGCCAGCAGCTCTACAGGGTTTGATGGAAACACCATATATTTT CASSSTGFDGNTIYF
TRBJ1-2 NA NA TRBV5-6 TGTGCCAGCAGCTTTCAGGGCAGGGGCCTATATGGCTACACCTTC CASSFQGRGLYGYTF
TRBJ2-3 NA NA TRBV18 TGTGCCAGCTCTCAGAACTACCAGAGCACAGATACGCAGTATTTT CASSQNYQSTDTQYF
TRBJ2-1 NA NA TRBV7-2 TGTGCCAGCAGCGGAATGGGGCTCTCCAACAATGAGCAGTTCTTC CASSGMGLSNNEQFF
TRBJ1-1 NA NA TRBV7-9 TGTGCCAGCAGCTTTCTCGGGGTCGCGAACACTGAAGCTTTCTTT CASSFLGVANTEAFF
TRBJ2-3 TRBD1 NA TRBV19 TGTGCCAGTAGTCCCGGACAGGGTGGGATCACAGATACGCAGTATTTT CASSPGQGGITDTQYF
TRBJ2-2 NA few TRBV5-1 TGCGCCAGCAGCTTGGAGGGGCACACCGGGGAGCTGTTTTTT CASSLEGHTGELFF
TRBJ2-1 TRBD2 NA TRBV5-6 TGTGCCAGCCCAATAGCGGGAGATCCAAGGAATGAGCAGTTCTTC CASPIAGDPRNEQFF
TRBJ1-5 NA NA TRBV6-2/TRBV6-3 TGTGCCAGCAGTTACCACCTTACCTACAGGGATCAGCCCCAGCATTTT CASSYHLTYRDQPQHF
TRBJ2-7 NA NA TRBV6-2/TRBV6-3 TGTGCCAGCAGTCCCCGCGGCGGGGCCTACGAGCAGTACTTC CASSPRGGAYEQYF
TRBJ1-5 NA NA TRBV18 TGTGCCAGCTCACCGGCAACTGGACAGTATAGCAATCAGCCCCAGCATTTT CASSPATGQYSNQPQHF
TRBJ2-7 NA once TRBV18 TGTGCCAGCTCACCACCGGGGCAGACGTACGAGCAGTACTTC CASSPPGQTYEQYF
TRBJ1-4 TRBD1 NA TRBV12-3/TRBV12-4 TGTGCCAGCAGATCCCCACCGGGACAGGCGATTTTT CASRSPPGQAIF
TRBJ2-1 NA NA TRBV29-1 TGCAGCGTCGATAACAGGAAAAATGAGCAGTTCTTC CSVDNRKNEQFF
TRBJ2-1 TRBD1 NA TRBV12-5 TGTGCTAGTGGTTTGCTACAGGGGGGCTACAATGAGCAGTTCTTC CASGLLQGGYNEQFF